This TCR beta chain appears in the sequencing data of a study of T-cell reconstitution after alpha-beta-depleted transplantation in children. Preparation of the TCRbeta library used unique molecular identifiers. TCRdb processed the PCR reads anew with MiXCR; each CDR3 protein has one entry. The sample yields approximately 520,000 distinct CDR3 sequences, 10% to 12% seen once. Study-wide results and limits: Most T-cell counts and diversity one year after the transplant came from T cells that were newly produced.

Losses at the gene ends were 0 bases for V and 2 bases for J; bases not matched to a gene: 4. The germline CDR1 and CDR2 sequences are LGHNA and YSLEER. This CDR3 is built from 17 residues. This clonotype appeared a few times. Its specificity is not known. The sample in question was PBMCs, mostly from graft donor cells, obtained 180 days after TCRalphabeta/CD19-depleted stem cell transplant. The chain uses TRBV4-3 and TRBJ2-1; the match to TRBD1 covers 10 bases. This receptor was obtained from a female patient aged 2-9 years who had a stem cell transplant for aplastic anemia, so the T cells may come from the graft donor. The CDR3 nucleotides are TGCGCCAGCAGCCAAGATCTAGGGACAGGGGCCTACAATGAGCAGTTCTTC. The encoded protein is CASSQDLGTGAYNEQFF.